A single sample is the source of the 24 T cell receptor beta chains below, sequenced in a study of shared clonotypes between healthy human individuals. Clones were read by immunoSEQ multiplex PCR, and TCRdb kept only the in-frame ones, dropping some. The table lists hundreds of thousands of clones, around 72% of them singletons, with under 2% in the top ten. Sequences were obtained from memory CD4+ T cells sorted from blood. Noted subset: CD45RA-negative fraction. The receptor set was obtained from a woman aged 25 to 39 in good health.

CDR3 loop: CASSKEASGTSYEQYF. The CDR3 coding sequence is TGTGCCAGCAGCAAAGAAGCTAGCGGGACCTCCTACGAGCAGTACTTC. The gene calls are TRBV21-1 and TRBJ2-7; the table's D call TRBD2 went unverified against the DNA. TRBV21-1 corresponds to a pseudogene. The CDR3 length is 16 residues.

This chain links TRBV7-2 with TRBJ1-3, with D possibly TRBD1 on 5 matching bases. V lost 5 bases, J lost 0 bases, and 17 bases lay in between. The V gene's germline CDR1 is SGHTA and CDR2 FQGNSA. This CDR3 has 17 amino acids. CDR3 nucleotides: TGTGCCAGCAGCCCATCCGGGACTCAAGACTCTGGAAACACCATATATTTT. Protein product: CASSPSGTQDSGNTIYF. Full variable domain (rest looked up from reference TRBV7-2 and TRBJ1-3): GAGVSQSPSNKVTEKGKDVELRCDPISGHTALYWYRQSLGQGLEFLIYFQGNSAPDKSGLPSDRFSAERTGGSVSTLTIQRTQQEDSAVYLCASSPSGTQDSGNTIYFGEGSWLTVV.

This clone has a single count. The chain recombines TRBV5-1 with TRBJ1-4, with D tentatively TRBD1 (5 bases). Looked up from germline, CDR1 is SGHRS and CDR2 is YFSETQ. The CDR3 has 14 amino acids. V was pared by 4 bases and J by 2 bases, with 9 bases between. CDR3 in amino acids: CASSRWGTNEKLFF. The CDR3, as DNA: TGCGCCAGCAGCAGGTGGGGGACTAATGAAAAACTGTTTTTT. Complete variable domain (other parts from reference TRBV5-1 and TRBJ1-4): KAGVTQTPRYLIKTRGQQVTLSCSPISGHRSVSWYQQTPGQGLQFLFEYFSETQRNKGNFPGRFSGRQFSNSRSEMNVSTLELGDSALYLCASSRWGTNEKLFFGSGTQLSVL.

This clone was recorded a few times. The V call is TRBV19, the J call TRBJ2-3; 7 positions agree with TRBD1. The V gene end was trimmed by 6 bases and the J gene end by 6 bases; junction bases not matched to a gene: 12. The CDR3 covers 15 residues. Per germline, CDR1 LNHDA and CDR2 SQIVND (reference sequence). The CDR3 protein is CASSPKGAGPDTQYF. Here the CDR3 DNA reads TGTGCCAGTAGCCCCAAGGGGGCAGGCCCGGATACGCAGTATTTT.

The chain uses TRBV28 and TRBJ2-2, with D perhaps assigned TRBD1 or TRBD2 (6 bases each). This CDR3 contains 13 residues. CDR1 is MDHEN and CDR2 is SYDVKM in the germline V gene. The V end was cut by 2 bases, the J end by 14 bases, with 15 bases between. CDR3 sequence: CASSLIYGGKLFF. CDR3 nucleotides: TGTGCCAGCAGTTTAATCTACGGGGGCAAACTGTTTTTT. Using reference TRBV28 and TRBJ2-2 for the parts outside the CDR3, the full variable domain is DVKVTQSSRYLVKRTGEKVFLECVQDMDHENMFWYRQDPGLGLRLIYFSYDVKMKEKGDIPEGYSVSREKKERFSLILESASTNQTSMYLCASSLIYGGKLFFGEGSRLTVL.

This rearrangement joins TRBV10-1 to TRBJ1-3; D not certain. The germline V gene encodes CDR1 WNHNN and CDR2 SYGVQD (reference sequence). The CDR3 has 14 residues. The V and J ends lost 9 bases and 9 bases respectively, with 21 bases between them. CDR3 loop: CASRRLPPRATIYF. The CDR3 DNA is TGCGCCAGTAGGAGGCTACCGCCCAGAGCCACCATATATTTT.

V and J are TRBV4-2 and TRBJ2-5; D remains ambiguous. The CDR3 contains 13 residues. V was trimmed by 0 bases and J by 6 bases, leaving 8 bases between them. CDR1 and CDR2 (germline): LGHNA, YNFKEQ. The CDR3 bases are TGTGCCAGCAGCCAAGATGAGAGGAAGACCCAGTACTTC. As protein: CASSQDERKTQYF.

A word on this clone: The sample contains more than one DNA sequence encoding this CDR3. The chain recombines TRBV19 with TRBJ1-2; 9 nucleotides match TRBD1. The CDR3 spans 14 residues. The trim removed 5 bases at V and 2 bases at J, leaving 3 bases unmatched. Per the germline V gene, CDR1 is LNHDA and CDR2 is SQIVND (reference sequence). In DNA form, the CDR3 reads TGTGCCAGTAGTCGGACAGGGGCGAACTATGGCTACACCTTC. Translating it yields CASSRTGANYGYTF.

This clone was observed at least ten times. The chain combines TRBV6-6 with TRBJ2-1, with D perhaps TRBD2 (5 bases). Trimming took off 0 bases at V and 15 bases at J, with 9 bases between the two ends. The CDR3 spans 11 residues. Germline lookup yields CDR1 MNHNY and CDR2 SVGAGI (reference sequence). CDR3 DNA sequence: TGTGCCAGCAGTTACTCCCGGGATTGGTTCTTC. Translation: CASSYSRDWFF.

This clone was seen once. The J gene is TRBJ2-1, the V gene TRBV6-5; TRBD2 matches 8 bases. V lost 6 bases and J lost 8; bases outside the gene matches: 9. Germline V gene lookup returns CDR1 MNHEY and CDR2 SVGAGI. The CDR3 loop spans 14 amino acids. The CDR3 protein is CASRSSGILHEQFF. The CDR3 DNA reads as TGTGCCAGCAGGAGTAGCGGGATTCTACATGAGCAGTTCTTC.

V gene TRBV28 combines with J gene TRBJ1-5, with unresolved D. Per germline, CDR1 MDHEN and CDR2 SYDVKM. The V end lost 2 bases, the J end lost 4 bases, and 6 bases lay between the germline ends. There are 13 residues in the CDR3. The CDR3 protein is CASSLDRNQPQHF. CDR3 coding DNA: TGTGCCAGCAGTTTAGACCGAAATCAGCCCCAGCATTTT.

V and J are TRBV10-2 and TRBJ1-5; no firm D call. V lost 8 bases and J lost 6, with 14 bases in between. The CDR3 runs to 13 residues. Germline CDR1 is WSHSY and CDR2 is SAAADI. DNA for the CDR3: TGCGCCAGCTCCAGAGAGTCCGGTCAGCCCCAGCATTTT. As protein: CASSRESGQPQHF.

This chain joins TRBV5-5 and TRBJ2-7, with D perhaps matching TRBD1 (6 bases). V lost 4 bases to trimming and J lost 6 bases, with 17 bases between them. This CDR3 comprises 14 residues. Germline CDR1 reads SGHKS; CDR2 reads YYEKEE (reference sequence). The CDR3 here is CASSRNTGIGEQYF. The DNA of the CDR3 is TGTGCCAGCAGCAGGAACACAGGGATTGGCGAGCAGTACTTC. Based on the CDR3 plus reference TRBV5-5 and TRBJ2-7, the full variable domain is DAGVTQSPTHLIKTRGQQVTLRCSPISGHKSVSWYQQVLGQGPQFIFQYYEKEERGRGNFPDRFSARQFPNYSSELNVNALLLGDSALYLCASSRNTGIGEQYFGPGTRLTVT.

The V gene is TRBV2, the J gene TRBJ1-5, with D possibly matching TRBD1 (6 bases). The CDR3 is made up of 16 amino acids. The V gene's germline CDR1 is SNHLY and CDR2 FYNNEI. V lost 8 bases and J lost 0, with 17 bases in between. The DNA for the CDR3 is TGTGCCAGCCGGCCGCCCCCAGGGGTTAGCAATCAGCCCCAGCATTTT. This encodes CASRPPPGVSNQPQHF.

J is TRBJ1-1 and V is TRBV25-1; D unclear. CDR3 size: 15 residues. Trimming pared 3 bases from V and 10 bases from J, leaving 21 bases between. CDR1 and CDR2 from the germline V gene are MGHDK and SYGVNS. The CDR3 DNA reads as TGTGCCAGCAGTGACAATAGAGGGCAGTCTAAGATAGCTTTCTTT. This codes for CASSDNRGQSKIAFF.

The chain uses TRBV11-1 and TRBJ2-1; 14 bases match TRBD2. The V gene's germline CDR1 is SGHAT and CDR2 FQDESV (reference sequence). The CDR3 is made up of 16 amino acids. V shed 5 bases, J shed 7 bases, and the junction held 7 bases outside the gene matches. The CDR3 reads CASSPRLAGGGNEQFF. The CDR3 DNA reads as TGTGCCAGCAGCCCACGACTAGCGGGAGGGGGGAATGAGCAGTTCTTC.

CDR3 nucleotides: TGTGCCAGCAGCGTGCTAGCGGGAGGTATTGAGGAGCAGTTCTTC. Its protein product is CASSVLAGGIEEQFF. The chain joins TRBV9 to TRBJ2-1, with 11 bases fitting TRBD2. Germline assignment: CDR1 SGDLS and CDR2 YYNGEE. CDR3 length equals 15 residues. The junction had 8 bases not matched to a gene; V was cut back by 2 bases and J by 10 bases.

The chain combines TRBV18 with TRBJ2-2, with unresolved D. V lost 3 bases to trimming and J lost 6 bases, with 5 bases between them. This CDR3 has 12 amino acids. Germline CDR1 KGHSH, CDR2 LQKENI. The CDR3 sequence is CASSPRAGELFF. The CDR3 region has the DNA TGTGCCAGCTCACCCCGCGCCGGGGAGCTGTTTTTT.

V is TRBV27 and J is TRBJ2-7; 12 positions match TRBD2. Germline CDR1 reads MNHEY; CDR2 reads SMNVEV (reference sequence). The CDR3 length is 14 residues. Losses at the gene ends were 6 bases for V and 3 bases for J; bases not matched to a gene: 3. The CDR3 reads CASRRTSGIYEQYF. The DNA for the CDR3 is TGTGCCAGCAGAAGGACTAGCGGGATCTACGAGCAGTACTTC.

The chain employs TRBV6-5 and TRBJ1-2; TRBD1 agrees at 8 bases. The CDR3 has 13 amino acids. Losses at the gene ends were 6 bases for V and 8 bases for J; bases not matched to a gene: 8. Germline CDR1 and CDR2: MNHEY and SVGAGI. CDR3 bases: TGTGCCAGCAGACTGACAGGGGAGGGCGGCTACACCTTC. As protein: CASRLTGEGGYTF.

A remark on this clone: A much larger clone differs by one base, so this may be a read error. V is TRBV11-2 and J is TRBJ2-5; possibly TRBD1 for D (6 bases). With 6 bases removed from V and 3 bases from J, the gap between germline ends came to 11 bases. This CDR3 comprises 13 residues. Germline CDR1 and CDR2: SGHAT and FQNNGV. The CDR3 protein is CASSYSGEETQYF. CDR3 nucleotide sequence: TGTGCCAGCAGTTACTCAGGGGAAGAGACCCAGTACTTC.

This chain uses TRBV2 with TRBJ1-3; maybe TRBD1 (6 bases). Germline CDR1 reads SNHLY; CDR2 reads FYNNEI. The V end was cut by 4 bases, the J end by 3 bases, with 13 bases between. The CDR3 spans 15 residues. In DNA form, the CDR3 reads TGTGCCAGCAGTGGTAGCAGGGGAGGTGGAAACACCATATATTTT. Translation gives CASSGSRGGGNTIYF.

The DNA for the CDR3 is TGTGCCAGCCTCCGGGGCAACTCTGGAAACACCATATATTTT. Encoded protein: CASLRGNSGNTIYF. The genes are TRBV28 and TRBJ1-3, with D possibly TRBD1 on 5 matching bases. The CDR3 covers 14 residues. V was shortened by 8 bases and J by 0 bases, with 11 bases between the two germline ends. CDR1 is MDHEN and CDR2 is SYDVKM in the germline V gene.

The gene calls are TRBV29-1 and TRBJ2-1; tentative D call: TRBD2 (5 bases). The V end lost 2 bases, the J end lost 6 bases, and 17 bases lay between the germline ends. Germline V gives CDR1 SQVTM, CDR2 ANQGSEA. The CDR3 covers 15 residues. CDR3 sequence reads: CSVEPGWESSNEQFF. CDR3 coding DNA: TGCAGCGTTGAACCGGGATGGGAATCAAGCAATGAGCAGTTCTTC.